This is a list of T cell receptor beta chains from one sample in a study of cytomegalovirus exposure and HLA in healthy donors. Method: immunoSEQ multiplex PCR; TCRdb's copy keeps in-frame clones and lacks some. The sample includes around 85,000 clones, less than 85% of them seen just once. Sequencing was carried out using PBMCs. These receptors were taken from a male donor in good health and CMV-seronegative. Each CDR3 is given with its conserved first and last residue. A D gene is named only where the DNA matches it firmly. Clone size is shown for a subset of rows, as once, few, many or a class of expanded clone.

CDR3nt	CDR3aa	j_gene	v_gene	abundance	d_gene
TGTGCCAGCAGTTTTACGGGGGGAGGGCCGTCAGATACGCAGTATTTT	CASSFTGGGPSDTQYF	TRBJ2-3	TRBV27	.	TRBD2
TGTGCCAGCAGCGTAGCAGGGGAGTATGGCTACACCTTC	CASSVAGEYGYTF	TRBJ1-2	TRBV9	.	.
TGTGCCAGCTCACCAGCGGGACAGGATAACTATGGCTACACCTTC	CASSPAGQDNYGYTF	TRBJ1-2	TRBV18	.	TRBD1
TGTGCCAGCGCATACCAGGCTTCATTTACCTACGAGCAGTACTTC	CASAYQASFTYEQYF	TRBJ2-7	TRBV27	once	.
TGTGCCAGCAGCGTCGGGACAGGGAGGACTGAAGCTTTCTTT	CASSVGTGRTEAFF	TRBJ1-1	TRBV9	.	TRBD1
TGTGCCAGCAGCCTAAGACTAGATCGAATCGCAGATACGCAGTATTTT	CASSLRLDRIADTQYF	TRBJ2-3	TRBV4-2	.	.
TGTGCCAGCAGCTTGGACAACGGCTACGAGCAGTACTTC	CASSLDNGYEQYF	TRBJ2-7	TRBV11-2	.	.
TGCGCCAGCAGCTTGGGAACGTGGGGCGGGACGGGTGAGCAGTTCTTC	CASSLGTWGGTGEQFF	TRBJ2-1	TRBV5-1	.	.
TGTGCCAGTAAAGCGGGAGGCACAGATACGCAGTATTTT	CASKAGGTDTQYF	TRBJ2-3	TRBV19	.	TRBD2
TGCGCCAGCAGCTTGACAGTCTACGAGCAGTACTTC	CASSLTVYEQYF	TRBJ2-7	TRBV5-1	.	.
TGTGCCAGCAGCCCGGGACAGGGGGCGGGTGAGAATTCACCCCTCCACTTT	CASSPGQGAGENSPLHF	TRBJ1-6	TRBV5-4	.	TRBD1
TGTGCCAGCAGCTTAACTAGCAATCCTTACAATGAGCAGTTCTTC	CASSLTSNPYNEQFF	TRBJ2-1	TRBV7-2	.	.
TGCGCCAGCAGCCAAGGCAGGGATCCTGGCTACACCTTC	CASSQGRDPGYTF	TRBJ1-2	TRBV4-3	.	.
TGTGCCAGCAGTTACTCGTCTCAGGGGTCGAGTAGAGCTTTCTTT	CASSYSSQGSSRAFF	TRBJ1-1	TRBV6-5	.	.
TGTGCCAGTAGAAGGGACAGGGCGAACACTGAAGCTTTCTTT	CASRRDRANTEAFF	TRBJ1-1	TRBV19	.	TRBD1
TGTGCCAGCAGCTTGAGAGGCGGGTCCCCTAAAATTCAAGAGACCCAGTACTTC	CASSLRGGSPKIQETQYF	TRBJ2-5	TRBV5-6	.	.
TGTGCCTGGAGTGTATTAGGGGTTAGTCAGCCCCAGCATTTT	CAWSVLGVSQPQHF	TRBJ1-5	TRBV30	.	.
TGTGCCAGCAGCTTAGCGCGTGGCTACACCTTC	CASSLARGYTF	TRBJ1-2	TRBV7-2	.	.
TGTGCCAGTAGTATAGTCGGACTGATGAACACTGAAGCTTTCTTT	CASSIVGLMNTEAFF	TRBJ1-1	TRBV19	.	.
TGTTCCAGCAGCTCCGGGTCCTACGAGCAGTACTTC	CSSSSGSYEQYF	TRBJ2-7	TRBV7-9	.	.
TGTGCCAGCAGCGTAGATGTTTTAGCGGGAGGGCGAGAGACCCAGTACTTC	CASSVDVLAGGRETQYF	TRBJ2-5	TRBV9	.	TRBD2
TGTGCCAGCAGCCCAGACAGTGCCGAGGGCGGAAAACTGTTTTTT	CASSPDSAEGGKLFF	TRBJ1-4	TRBV4-2	.	.
TGTGCCAGCAGCGGAGGGACAGTTCATCAGCCCCAGCATTTT	CASSGGTVHQPQHF	TRBJ1-5	TRBV7-9	.	TRBD1
TGTGCCAGCAGTGATGCCGGGACAGGCCCCTACAATGAGCAGTTCTTC	CASSDAGTGPYNEQFF	TRBJ2-1	TRBV25-1	.	TRBD1
TGTGCCAGTAGTCAACAAGGACAGAAGGGTTCACCCCTCCACTTT	CASSQQGQKGSPLHF	TRBJ1-6	TRBV19	few	.
TGTGCCAGCAGCGACGGACAGGGAGGGGGAGAAGAGACCCAGTACTTC	CASSDGQGGGEETQYF	TRBJ2-5	TRBV7-9	.	.
TGCGCCAGCAGCCCCGTACTAGGGACTGAAGCTTTCTTT	CASSPVLGTEAFF	TRBJ1-1	TRBV5-1	.	.
TGTGCCAGCTCACCCCAGGGTGCAACTAATGAAAAACTGTTTTTT	CASSPQGATNEKLFF	TRBJ1-4	TRBV18	.	.
TGCGCCAGCAGTGATAGGGGACTAGCGGCAGATACGCAGTATTTT	CASSDRGLAADTQYF	TRBJ2-3	TRBV10-2	.	TRBD2
TGTGCCAGCAGCTTAATCTACGGACTGGCAAGCACAGATACGCAGTATTTT	CASSLIYGLASTDTQYF	TRBJ2-3	TRBV5-6	.	.
TGTGCCAGTAGTATTCGGGACAGGGCCACCAATGAGCAGTTCTTC	CASSIRDRATNEQFF	TRBJ2-1	TRBV19	once	TRBD1
TGTGCCAGCAGCCCCAGGGGGCTCGGAGAGACCCAGTACTTC	CASSPRGLGETQYF	TRBJ2-5	TRBV6-6	.	TRBD1
TGTGCCAGCAGTGACAGGATATCTAACTATGGCTACACCTTC	CASSDRISNYGYTF	TRBJ1-2	TRBV2	.	.
TGTGCGACGTCACTTCTAGCGGGAGGGGATACGCAGTATTTT	CATSLLAGGDTQYF	TRBJ2-3	TRBV6-1	.	TRBD2
TGTGCCAGCAGCTGGGGCAGGGGGATTGGGGATAATGAAAAACTGTTTTTT	CASSWGRGIGDNEKLFF	TRBJ1-4	TRBV7-2	few	TRBD1
TGTGCCAGCAGCTTAGATCATTCTTTTCGCGGCGGGAGGAATTACAATGAGCAGTTCTTC	CASSLDHSFRGGRNYNEQFF	TRBJ2-1	TRBV11-2	.	TRBD2
TGTGCCAGCATCCCTAGGACTGGCACAAACCGGGAGACCCAGTACTTC	CASIPRTGTNRETQYF	TRBJ2-5	TRBV11-2	.	.